These 25 T cell receptor beta chains share one sample of origin, sequenced in a study of human T cells and chemical hapten exposure. This sample's time point: patch test 1, 2 weeks after DPC sensitization. Treatment in this sample: therapeutic diphenylcyclopropenone sensitization with weekly scalp DPC. TCRdb called the RACE reads again in MiXCR, with one record for every CDR3 protein. The sample has 150,000 to 200,000 distinct CDR3 sequences, roughly 14% seen once. The sequenced sample was whole blood, obtained in connection with sensitization to the hapten diphenylcyclopropenone (DPC). The receptors were sampled from a woman aged 25 to 39 with alopecia areata. Some clones in this sample may be carry-over from other donors' samples.

The chain links TRBV11-1 to TRBJ1-2; 9 nucleotides line up with TRBD1. Germline values: CDR1 SGHAT, CDR2 FQDESV (reference sequence). The CDR3 runs 13 residues. With V trimmed by 7 bases and J by 4 bases, 4 bases remained unmatched. The CDR3 here is CASKVTGGYGYTF. In DNA, the CDR3 is TGTGCCAGCAAGGTGACAGGGGGCTATGGCTACACCTTC.

V gene TRBV7-9 combines with J gene TRBJ2-7; no reliable D call. This CDR3 region has 12 residues. Trimming removed 5 bases from V and 4 bases from J, with 9 bases in between. Germline CDR1 is SEHNR and CDR2 is FQNEAQ (reference sequence). For the CDR3, the DNA is TGTGCCAGCAGCCCCGAGGTATACGAGCAGTACTTC. Its protein product is CASSPEVYEQYF. Complete variable domain (other parts from reference TRBV7-9 and TRBJ2-7): DTGVSQNPRHKITKRGQNVTFRCDPISEHNRLYWYRQTLGQGPEFLTYFQNEAQLEKSRLLSDRFSAERPKGSFSTLEIQRTEQGDSAMYLCASSPEVYEQYFGPGTRLTVT.

This clonotype was recorded many times. The J gene is TRBJ2-1, the V gene TRBV6-2 or TRBV6-3; TRBD2 aligns across 11 bases. In germline, CDR1 is MNHEY, CDR2 SVGEGT. Unmatched junction bases numbered 6, after V lost 6 bases and J lost 2 bases. This CDR3 spans 16 amino acids. The CDR3 loop reads CASRIPGLAAYNEQFF. The CDR3 nucleotides are TGTGCCAGCAGAATACCGGGACTAGCGGCCTACAATGAGCAGTTCTTC.

Many counts were recorded for this clonotype. V usage is TRBV15 and J usage is TRBJ2-1; TRBD1 aligns across 7 bases. The junction had 6 bases not matched to a gene; V was cut back by 0 bases and J by 1 base. The germline V gene encodes CDR1 LNHNV and CDR2 YYDKDF (reference sequence). The CDR3 extends over 17 amino acids. CDR3 amino acids: CATSREGGWESYNEQFF. DNA of the CDR3: TGTGCCACCAGCAGAGAAGGGGGCTGGGAGTCCTACAATGAGCAGTTCTTC.

The table lists this clonotype with a few counts. The chain recombines TRBV6-8 with TRBJ2-2; no reliable D call. The CDR3 consists of 13 residues. Trimming took 7 bases from V and 1 from J, leaving 7 bases between them. Germline lookup yields CDR1 MNHGY and CDR2 SAAAGT. CDR3 sequence (DNA): TGTGCCAGCACCCGCTGGAACACCGGGGAGCTGTTTTTT. It translates to CASTRWNTGELFF.

This clonotype was detected only a few times. The chain recombines TRBV5-1 with TRBJ1-2; the D gene is possibly TRBD1 (6 bases). The CDR3 totals 14 residues. Germline lookup yields CDR1 SGHRS and CDR2 YFSETQ. Trimming cost V 0 bases and J 8 bases, with 14 bases left between them. CDR3 in amino acids: CASSLVGATEGYTF. For the CDR3, the DNA is TGCGCCAGCAGCTTGGTGGGGGCCACGGAGGGCTACACCTTC.

The V and J genes are TRBV21-1 and TRBJ2-4; TRBD1 is the table's D call and was not checked against the DNA. TRBV21-1 is designated a pseudogene. This CDR3 spans 15 amino acids. The CDR3 DNA reads TGTGCCAGCAGTCTAGACAGGGAGGCCAAAAACATTCAGTACTTC. Protein: CASSLDREAKNIQYF.

This clonotype occurred a few times. The J gene is TRBJ2-3, the V gene TRBV6-1; 8 nucleotides agree with TRBD2. The CDR3 sequence is 15 residues long. Trimming removed 6 bases from V and 4 bases from J; junction bases left unmatched: 9. The V gene's germline CDR1 is MNHNS and CDR2 SASEGT. The CDR3 is CASSSGAGGADTQYF. In nucleotides, the CDR3 is TGTGCCAGCAGCTCAGGGGCGGGAGGTGCAGATACGCAGTATTTT.

The chain employs TRBV7-6 and TRBJ1-2; possibly TRBD1 for D (5 bases). Trimming removed 4 bases from V and 6 bases from J, with 12 bases in between. Per the germline V gene, CDR1 is SGHVS and CDR2 is FNYEAQ. This CDR3 comprises 13 residues. CDR3 bases: TGTGCCAGCAGCTATCAGGGTGGGGATGGCTACACCTTC. The encoded protein is CASSYQGGDGYTF.

There are many counts of this clonotype. The V call is TRBV19, the J call TRBJ2-6; tentative D call: TRBD1 (6 bases). V shed 6 bases and J shed 2 bases, with 8 bases lying between them. Germline assignment: CDR1 LNHDA and CDR2 SQIVND (reference sequence). The CDR3 is 14 residues long. The CDR3 nucleotides read TGTGCCAGTAGACAGGGTGCTGGGGCCAACGTCCTGACTTTC. Translating gives CASRQGAGANVLTF.

The V call is TRBV29-1, the J call TRBJ1-2; possibly TRBD1 for D (6 bases). There are 14 residues in the CDR3. V was cut by 6 bases and J by 4 bases, with 18 bases left in between. CDR1 is SQVTM and CDR2 is ANQGSEA in the germline V gene. CDR3 coding DNA: TGCAGCGTGGGGCCCGACAGGAGACTCTATGGCTACACCTTC. Translated: CSVGPDRRLYGYTF.

There are a few counts of this clonotype. This rearrangement joins TRBV3-1 to TRBJ1-3; the D gene is possibly TRBD1 (6 bases). CDR3 length: 15 residues. Germline V lookup: CDR1 LGHDT, CDR2 YNNKEL (reference sequence). V was pared by 0 bases and J by 7 bases, with 13 bases between. As DNA, the CDR3 is TGTGCCAGCAGCCAAGACCCGAACAGGGTCAACACCATATATTTT. This codes for CASSQDPNRVNTIYF.

This clonotype was observed at least ten times. CDR3 sequence (DNA): TGCAGTGCTAGATCCGATTATAGCGGCACAACCTACGAGCAGTACTTC. Translated, it gives CSARSDYSGTTYEQYF. V usage is TRBV20-1 and J usage is TRBJ2-7; D is perhaps TRBD2 (6 bases). The germline V gene has CDR1 DFQATT and CDR2 SNEGSKA (reference sequence). With 2 bases removed from V and 2 bases from J, the gap between germline ends came to 19 bases. This CDR3 contains 16 residues.

The chain links TRBV12-3 or TRBV12-4 to TRBJ1-1; no firm D call. Trimming took 1 base from V and 11 from J, leaving 17 bases between them. The CDR3 contains 14 residues. This CDR3 is CASSLVSLSYPAFF. The CDR3 nucleotides are TGTGCCAGCAGTTTAGTGTCCCTTTCATATCCCGCTTTCTTT.

The gene calls are TRBV20-1 and TRBJ2-7; 10 positions agree with TRBD2. Germline CDR1 is DFQATT and CDR2 is SNEGSKA (reference sequence). The CDR3 totals 16 residues. V lost 1 base, J lost 4 bases, and 10 bases stayed unmatched. CDR3: CSARGSLAGGVYEQYF. The CDR3 nucleotides read TGCAGTGCTAGAGGGTCCTTAGCGGGGGGTGTTTACGAGCAGTACTTC.

The chain has TRBV3-1 and TRBJ1-1, with a possible D match to TRBD1 (5 bases). The CDR3 is made up of 12 amino acids. Germline V gene sequence: CDR1 LGHDT, CDR2 YNNKEL (reference sequence). Trimming removed 6 bases at V and 5 bases at J, with 10 bases between. The DNA for the CDR3 is TGTGCCAGCAGTCGGGGGGGAACTGAAGCTTTCTTT. It codes for CASSRGGTEAFF. Combining the CDR3 with reference TRBV3-1 and TRBJ1-1 gives the whole variable domain DTAVSQTPKYLVTQMGNDKSIKCEQNLGHDTMYWYKQDSKKFLKIMFSYNNKELIINETVPNRFSPKSPDKAHLNLHINSLELGDSAVYFCASSRGGTEAFFGQGTRLTVV.

This clonotype has only a few counts. This CDR3 is CASSPGQYYGYTF. For the CDR3, the DNA is TGTGCCAGTAGCCCGGGACAGTACTATGGCTACACCTTC. The genes are TRBV19 and TRBJ1-2; 7 bases line up with TRBD1. Trimming at V came to 6 bases and at J to 3 bases, leaving 4 bases not matched to a gene. This CDR3 has 13 amino acids. Looked up from germline, CDR1 is LNHDA and CDR2 is SQIVND (reference sequence).

The sample holds many counts of this clonotype. The rearrangement joins TRBV3-1 to TRBJ2-5; D perhaps matches TRBD1 (5 bases). Trimming shortened V by 0 bases and J by 7 bases, and 12 bases separated the two germline ends. Per the germline V gene, CDR1 is LGHDT and CDR2 is YNNKEL (reference sequence). CDR3 length equals 14 residues. CDR3 loop: CASSQDTAQGTQYF. Here the CDR3 DNA reads TGTGCCAGCAGCCAAGATACGGCTCAGGGGACCCAGTACTTC.

To note about this clonotype: The junction departs from germline at one end; a sequencing error may be responsible. The chain combines TRBV5-4 with TRBJ2-3, with D unresolved. Germline CDR1 reads SGHNT; CDR2 reads YYREEE (reference sequence). The CDR3 runs 15 residues. The chain's CDR3 is CASTLDLVGADTQYF. The CDR3 DNA reads TGTGCCAGCACCTTGGACCTCGTAGGCGCAGATACGCAGTATTTT.

Worth noting for this clonotype: At one of its ends the junction is not consistent with the germline gene, which may arise from a read error. The chain recombines TRBV5-1 with TRBJ2-3; D not certain. In germline, CDR1 is SGHRS, CDR2 YFSETQ. The CDR3 sequence is 16 residues long. The CDR3 nucleotides read TGCGCCAGCAGCTTAACCAGCTACCTTAGCACAGATACGCAGTGTTTT. It encodes CASSLTSYLSTDTQCF.

This clonotype came up many times. This rearrangement joins TRBV28 to TRBJ1-1; 7 positions agree with TRBD1. The CDR3 extends over 13 amino acids. After removal of 11 bases from V and 4 bases from J, the junction contained 10 bases not matched to a gene. The germline V gene has CDR1 MDHEN and CDR2 SYDVKM. CDR3 sequence reads: CAGKRGLTTEAFF. The CDR3 DNA is TGTGCCGGGAAAAGGGGGCTTACCACTGAAGCTTTCTTT.

At least ten counts were recorded for this clonotype. This chain joins TRBV7-2 and TRBJ2-1; D is unclear. This CDR3 has 11 amino acids. Germline V CDR1 and CDR2: SGHTA, FQGNSA. Trimming shortened V by 1 base and J by 8 bases, and 3 bases separated the two germline ends. The CDR3 sequence: CASSLVYEQFF. The CDR3 DNA reads TGTGCCAGCAGCTTAGTTTATGAGCAGTTCTTC.

This clonotype was seen a few times. The chain carries TRBV28 and TRBJ2-3, with unresolved D. V was shortened by 3 bases and J by 2 bases, with 12 bases between the two germline ends. Germline loops: CDR1 MDHEN, CDR2 SYDVKM. This CDR3 spans 15 amino acids. The CDR3 coding sequence is TGTGCCAGCAGTTTTGGGCAGCGTCTCACAGATACGCAGTATTTT. Protein: CASSFGQRLTDTQYF.

This clonotype was seen a handful of times. The V call is TRBV20-1, the J call TRBJ2-3; 8 bases line up with TRBD1. This CDR3 comprises 15 residues. Losses at the gene ends were 3 bases for V and 2 bases for J; bases not matched to a gene: 7. Germline assignment: CDR1 DFQATT and CDR2 SNEGSKA (reference sequence). Written as DNA, the CDR3 is TGCAGTGCTAGTCGACAGGGGTCCCTCACAGATACGCAGTATTTT. As protein: CSASRQGSLTDTQYF.

The V and J genes are TRBV5-1 and TRBJ2-7, with D perhaps matching TRBD2 (6 bases). The CDR3 consists of 15 residues. Germline V lookup: CDR1 SGHRS, CDR2 YFSETQ. The V end lost 0 bases, the J end lost 2 bases, and 12 bases lay between the germline ends. CDR3 sequence (DNA): TGCGCCAGCAGCTTGGCGGGCGGGGCAACCTACGAGCAGTACTTC. As protein: CASSLAGGATYEQYF.